One sample yielded the 26 T cell receptor beta chains listed below, sequenced in a study of blood T cell repertoires in COVID-19. The method was immunoSEQ multiplex PCR; TCRdb's version includes in-frame clones alone and lacks a portion of them. Here the sample spans 250,000 to 300,000 clones, 80% to 95% being singletons. The specimen sequenced was PBMCs or T cells enriched from blood (not recorded which). These receptors were taken from a woman aged 25 to 39 who had recovered from COVID-19.

V usage is TRBV28 and J usage is TRBJ1-2; TRBD1 matches at 9 bases. Germline trimming cut 4 bases from V and 5 bases from J; bases unmatched to any gene: 11. The CDR3 is 16 amino acids. The germline V gene encodes CDR1 MDHEN and CDR2 SYDVKM. The CDR3 reads CASSSDPLGTGYGYTF. The CDR3 coding sequence is TGTGCCAGCAGTTCAGATCCCTTGGGGACAGGGTATGGCTACACCTTC.

This sequence joins TRBV3-1 (or the pseudogene TRBV3-2) and TRBJ1-6; the D gene is possibly TRBD1 (6 bases). Germline-derived CDR1 and CDR2 are LGHDT and YNNKEL (reference sequence). This CDR3 has 14 residues. With 1 base removed from V and 7 bases from J, the gap between germline ends came to 8 bases. The CDR3, as DNA: TGTGCCAGCAGCCAAGTGGACAGAAATTCACCCCTCCACTTT. Translating gives CASSQVDRNSPLHF.

V is TRBV7-2 and J is TRBJ2-5; TRBD2 matches 14 bases. J was trimmed by 5 bases and V by 5 bases; bases with no gene match: 4. Germline V gives CDR1 SGHTA, CDR2 FQGNSA. The CDR3 runs to 15 residues. The CDR3 region is CASSPRTSGRETQYF. The CDR3, as DNA: TGTGCCAGCAGCCCACGGACTAGCGGGAGGGAGACCCAGTACTTC. The whole variable domain, remainder taken from reference TRBV7-2 and TRBJ2-5, is GAGVSQSPSNKVTEKGKDVELRCDPISGHTALYWYRQSLGQGLEFLIYFQGNSAPDKSGLPSDRFSAERTGGSVSTLTIQRTQQEDSAVYLCASSPRTSGRETQYFGPGTRLLVL.

The chain carries TRBV25-1 and TRBJ1-2; the D gene is possibly TRBD1 (5 bases). Trimming removed 3 bases at V and 6 bases at J, with 11 bases between. The germline V gene encodes CDR1 MGHDK and CDR2 SYGVNS. The CDR3 is 13 amino acids. Here the CDR3 DNA reads TGTGCCAGCAGTGACAGCCCCAGGGATGGCTACACCTTC. Translated, it gives CASSDSPRDGYTF.

The rearrangement links TRBV5-1 to TRBJ2-1; D may be TRBD2 (6 bases). Germline V gives CDR1 SGHRS, CDR2 YFSETQ. The CDR3 has 15 amino acids. V was cut by 0 bases and J by 2 bases, with 9 bases left in between. The CDR3 bases are TGCGCCAGCAGCTTGGGGGCGGGGACCTACAATGAGCAGTTCTTC. The encoded protein is CASSLGAGTYNEQFF.

The count of this clone is one. The J gene is TRBJ1-2, the V gene TRBV30; D perhaps matches TRBD1 (6 bases). The CDR3 totals 15 residues. V shed 2 bases and J shed 4 bases, with 17 bases lying between them. Looked up from germline, CDR1 is GTSNPN and CDR2 is SVGIG (reference sequence). CDR3 bases: TGTGCCTGGAGTTCGGACAACAGGGATGGCTATGGCTACACCTTC. This gives the protein CAWSSDNRDGYGYTF.

CDR3 in amino acids: CASSPQGGFNEQFF. CDR3 nucleotides: TGTGCCAGCAGCCCCCAGGGCGGATTTAATGAGCAGTTCTTC. The genes are TRBV7-2 and TRBJ2-1; possible D gene TRBD1, 5 bases. This CDR3 contains 14 residues. Trimming removed 5 bases at V and 7 bases at J, with 15 bases between. Germline loops: CDR1 SGHTA, CDR2 FQGNSA.

The rearrangement links TRBV18 to TRBJ2-3, with D possibly TRBD1 on 6 matching bases. CDR3 length: 16 residues. Germline CDR1 KGHSH, CDR2 LQKENI. Deletions cut 0 bases from V and 4 bases from J, with 14 bases between. The CDR3 reads CASSPPDGTLADTQYF. For the CDR3, the DNA is TGTGCCAGCTCACCACCGGACGGGACACTCGCAGATACGCAGTATTTT.

The chain employs TRBV6-2 or TRBV6-3 and TRBJ2-5, with D possibly being TRBD1 (6 bases). This CDR3 is built from 16 residues. Trimming took 5 bases from V and 6 from J, leaving 22 bases between them. In germline, CDR1 is MNHEY, CDR2 SVGEGT. In DNA, the CDR3 is TGTGCCAGCAGTCGAAACGAACAGGGATTGCTGAAGACCCAGTACTTC. Residues: CASSRNEQGLLKTQYF.

V is TRBV11-2 and J is TRBJ2-3; 7 bases map to TRBD1. CDR3 length: 14 residues. CDR1 and CDR2 from the germline V gene are SGHAT and FQNNGV. V dropped 6 bases and J dropped 3; count of bases not matched to a gene: 6. CDR3 DNA sequence: TGTGCCAGCAGTCAACTACAGGGGACAGATACGCAGTATTTT. Protein product: CASSQLQGTDTQYF.

This chain links TRBV24-1 with TRBJ2-1; 7 bases agree with TRBD2. V was clipped by 5 bases and J by 2 bases; unmatched bases: 5. CDR3 length: 15 amino acids. Germline CDR1 and CDR2: KGHDR and SFDVKD. The CDR3 loop is CATSGGLPAYNEQFF. In DNA form, the CDR3 reads TGTGCCACCAGTGGGGGACTACCCGCCTACAATGAGCAGTTCTTC.

This chain connects TRBV10-2 to TRBJ2-6; a possible D gene is TRBD1 (6 bases). V was shortened by 6 bases and J by 0 bases, with 21 bases between the two germline ends. CDR1 WSHSY and CDR2 SAAADI come from the germline V gene. There are 19 residues in the CDR3. The CDR3, as DNA: TGCGCCAGCAGCGATAACGGACAGCATTCCGGCTCTGGGGCCAACGTCCTGACTTTC. Translating it yields CASSDNGQHSGSGANVLTF.

The chain joins TRBV27 to TRBJ2-7; 7 positions match TRBD2. The CDR3 has 16 residues. V was pared by 4 bases and J by 0 bases, with 9 bases of the junction left unmatched. Germline loops: CDR1 MNHEY, CDR2 SMNVEV (reference sequence). CDR3 DNA sequence: TGTGCCAGCAGTTCCTACTTGGGCGGGAGCTCCTACGAGCAGTACTTC. It encodes CASSSYLGGSSYEQYF.

The chain is built from TRBV1 and TRBJ2-3; the D call TRBD2 from the table was never checked on the DNA. TRBV1 represents a pseudogene. The CDR3 length is 17 residues. The CDR3 region has the DNA TGCACCAGCAGCCCGTGGACTAGCGGGTACATCCCGGGTACGCAGTATTTT. Its translation is CTSSPWTSGYIPGTQYF.

This clone was counted once. The CDR3 loop reads CASSLVGQETQYF. The CDR3 region has the DNA TGTGCCAGCAGCTTAGTCGGGCAAGAGACCCAGTACTTC. The chain joins TRBV7-9 to TRBJ2-5, with unresolved D. CDR3 length: 13 amino acids. V shed 1 base and J shed 2 bases, with 5 bases lying between them. Germline V gives CDR1 SEHNR, CDR2 FQNEAQ (reference sequence).

J is TRBJ2-7 and V is TRBV6-5, with 11 nucleotides matching TRBD2. Germline values: CDR1 MNHEY, CDR2 SVGAGI. This CDR3 region has 15 residues. V lost 7 bases and J lost 6; bases outside the gene matches: 11. The CDR3 DNA sequence: TGTGCCAGCACCGTAGCGGGAGGGCTTGGGGGCGAGCAGTACTTC. Its translation: CASTVAGGLGGEQYF.

This clone has just one count. V is TRBV5-4 and J is TRBJ1-2, with 7 bases matching TRBD1. Germline CDR1 reads SGHNT; CDR2 reads YYREEE (reference sequence). J was trimmed by 8 bases and V by 1 base; bases with no gene match: 5. CDR3 size: 13 residues. CDR3 in amino acids: CASSLPQGGGYTF. CDR3 in DNA: TGTGCCAGCAGCTTGCCGCAGGGGGGAGGCTACACCTTC.

The chain is built from TRBV7-3 and TRBJ1-2; maybe TRBD1 (5 bases). The CDR3 is 14 residues long. The germline gives CDR1 SGHTA, CDR2 FQGTGA. The ends were cut back, 5 bases at V and 7 bases at J, with 17 bases in the middle. CDR3 amino acids: CASSPGLGRGGYTF. In nucleotides, the CDR3 is TGTGCCAGCAGCCCGGGCCTCGGGAGGGGTGGCTACACCTTC.

This sequence joins TRBV6-6 and TRBJ1-6, with no clear D. Per germline, CDR1 MNHNY and CDR2 SVGAGI (reference sequence). The CDR3 is 12 residues long. V lost 2 bases to trimming and J lost 10 bases, with 6 bases between them. The CDR3 reads CASSYVASPLHF. For the CDR3, the DNA is TGTGCCAGCAGTTACGTAGCCTCACCCCTCCACTTT.

This clone came up once. V is TRBV30 and J is TRBJ1-5; D unclear. The length of the CDR3 is 15 residues. Germline V gene data show CDR1 as GTSNPN and CDR2 as SVGIG (reference sequence). V lost 3 bases and J lost 7, with 19 bases in between. In DNA form, the CDR3 reads TGTGCCTGGAGGGCCAAAGGGAGACTAAAGCAGCCCCAGCATTTT. Protein product: CAWRAKGRLKQPQHF. Full variable domain (missing parts from reference TRBV30 and TRBJ1-5): SQTIHQWPATLVQPVGSPLSLECTVEGTSNPNLYWYRQAAGRGLQLLFYSVGIGQISSEVPQNLSASRPQDRQFILSSKKLLLSDSGFYLCAWRAKGRLKQPQHFGDGTRLSIL.

The chain combines TRBV14 with TRBJ2-1; D uncertain. Trimming shortened V by 4 bases and J by 7 bases, and 17 bases separated the two germline ends. Germline CDR1 is SGHDN and CDR2 is FVKESK. There are 15 residues in the CDR3. This CDR3 is CASSLLGPTGNEQFF. The CDR3 coding sequence is TGTGCCAGCAGCCTCCTGGGCCCCACTGGGAATGAGCAGTTCTTC.

V is TRBV19 and J is TRBJ2-2; TRBD2 might be the D (6 bases). Germline CDR1 and CDR2: LNHDA and SQIVND (reference sequence). The V end lost 3 bases, the J end lost 5 bases, and 13 bases lay between the germline ends. The CDR3 is 15 amino acids. The chain's CDR3 is CASSMGLTSTGELFF. In DNA, the CDR3 is TGTGCCAGTAGTATGGGACTTACTTCGACCGGGGAGCTGTTTTTT.

This clone was picked up a small number of times. This CDR3 reads CASSTTQYGYTF. The CDR3 bases are TGCGCCAGCAGCACGACACAGTATGGCTACACCTTC. The chain has TRBV5-1 and TRBJ1-2; D is ambiguous. The V end lost 4 bases, the J end lost 5 bases, and 9 bases lay between the germline ends. The CDR3 is 12 residues long. From germline, CDR1 is SGHRS and CDR2 YFSETQ.

The chain carries TRBV30 and TRBJ2-3, with 7 bases lining up with TRBD2. V lost 4 bases and J lost 4; bases outside the gene matches: 5. This CDR3 is 13 amino acids long. Per the germline V gene, CDR1 is GTSNPN and CDR2 is SVGIG (reference sequence). The CDR3 protein is CAWTRGGADTQYF. For the CDR3, the DNA is TGTGCCTGGACGAGGGGAGGGGCAGATACGCAGTATTTT. Drawing the rest from reference TRBV30 and TRBJ2-3, the complete variable domain is SQTIHQWPATLVQPVGSPLSLECTVEGTSNPNLYWYRQAAGRGLQLLFYSVGIGQISSEVPQNLSASRPQDRQFILSSKKLLLSDSGFYLCAWTRGGADTQYFGPGTRLTVL.

The gene calls are TRBV29-1 and TRBJ2-3, with 12 bases matching TRBD2. Trimming at V came to 4 bases and at J to 4 bases, leaving 3 bases not matched to a gene. Germline V lookup: CDR1 SQVTM, CDR2 ANQGSEA. There are 14 residues in the CDR3. The CDR3 sequence: CSVGLAGVPDTQYF. The CDR3 bases are TGCAGCGTTGGACTAGCGGGAGTCCCAGATACGCAGTATTTT.

This clone was picked up one time. The gene calls are TRBV6-2 or TRBV6-3 and TRBJ2-7; 7 bases match TRBD1. Per the germline V gene, CDR1 is MNHEY and CDR2 is SVGEGT. V lost 5 bases, J lost 4 bases, and 5 bases stayed unmatched. The CDR3 has 13 residues. The CDR3 nucleotides are TGTGCCAGCAGTCGATTGGGACAGTACGAGCAGTACTTC. Translating gives CASSRLGQYEQYF.